The rows below give T cell receptor beta chains drawn from one sample of a study of post-analysis software for immune sequencing data. TCRdb reprocessed the PCR reads with MiXCR, giving one entry per CDR3 protein. The sample has around 770,000 distinct CDR3 sequences; approximately 44% are singletons. The sample consisted of blood. The source of these receptors is a girl aged 10 to 17 with multiple sclerosis. CDR3s include the opening cysteine and the closing phenylalanine or tryptophan. Each record gives: J gene, V gene, D gene, clone size, CDR3 protein, CDR3 DNA. The D gene is left open where the match is weak. For some rows the clone size is stated as once, few or many, or as a class when expanded; others skip it.

J: TRBJ2-7
V: TRBV11-2
D: TRBD2
size: NA
CDR3: CASSSSAGVGYEQYF
DNA: TGTGCCAGCAGCTCTTCAGCGGGAGTAGGGTACGAGCAGTACTTC

J: TRBJ1-2
V: TRBV7-9
D: TRBD1
size: NA
CDR3: CASSHTGGDYGYTF
DNA: TGTGCCAGCAGTCATACAGGGGGCGACTATGGCTACACCTTC

J: TRBJ2-1
V: TRBV5-1
D: TRBD2
size: few
CDR3: CASSLQNGGDEQFF
DNA: TGCGCCAGCAGCCTACAAAATGGGGGGGATGAGCAGTTCTTC

J: TRBJ2-1
V: TRBV30
D: TRBD2
size: NA
CDR3: CAWSSREWYNEQFF
DNA: TGTGCCTGGAGTTCGCGGGAGTGGTACAATGAGCAGTTCTTC

J: TRBJ1-4
V: TRBV20-1
D: TRBD1
size: NA
CDR3: CSAGQGDPDEKLFF
DNA: TGCAGTGCCGGACAGGGGGACCCCGATGAAAAACTGTTTTTT

J: TRBJ2-5
V: TRBV6-1
D: TRBD1
size: few
CDR3: CASSSGTGGLETQYF
DNA: TGTGCCAGCAGTTCCGGGACAGGGGGCCTAGAGACCCAGTACTTC

J: TRBJ1-5
V: TRBV12-3/TRBV12-4
D: NA
size: NA
CDR3: CASRSNAAGFNQPQHF
DNA: TGTGCCAGCAGATCCAATGCGGCAGGCTTCAATCAGCCCCAGCATTTT

J: TRBJ2-3
V: TRBV6-6
D: NA
size: few
CDR3: CASRTVSTDTQYF
DNA: TGTGCCAGCAGGACGGTGTCTACAGATACGCAGTATTTT

J: TRBJ1-1
V: TRBV11-2
D: NA
size: NA
CDR3: CASSRGPQQKAFF
DNA: TGTGCCAGCAGCCGGGGCCCCCAGCAGAAAGCTTTCTTT

J: TRBJ2-3
V: TRBV4-3
D: NA
size: few
CDR3: CASSQDLSGTDTQYF
DNA: TGCGCCAGCAGCCAAGATCTCTCTGGCACAGATACGCAGTATTTT

J: TRBJ2-1
V: TRBV9
D: NA
size: few
CDR3: CASSVVERASYNEQFF
DNA: TGTGCCAGCAGCGTAGTGGAGAGGGCCTCCTACAATGAGCAGTTCTTC

J: TRBJ2-7
V: TRBV30
D: NA
size: NA
CDR3: CAWSVTFSYEQYF
DNA: TGTGCCTGGAGTGTAACTTTCTCCTACGAGCAGTACTTC

J: TRBJ2-5
V: TRBV6-2/TRBV6-3
D: NA
size: NA
CDR3: CASSYSFLATLYQETQYF
DNA: TGTGCCAGCAGTTACTCGTTTCTGGCTACCCTGTACCAAGAGACCCAGTACTTC

J: TRBJ2-7
V: TRBV3-1
D: NA
size: NA
CDR3: CASSQDLAGGLAFTYF
DNA: TGTGCCAGCAGCCAAGATCTAGCCGGGGGTCTAGCGTTTACGTACTTC

J: TRBJ1-2
V: TRBV7-9
D: TRBD1
size: NA
CDR3: CAGSITQRLGQGYNGYTF
DNA: TGTGCCGGCAGCATCACACAGAGGCTGGGACAGGGTTATAATGGCTACACCTTC

J: TRBJ1-1
V: TRBV12-3/TRBV12-4
D: TRBD1
size: NA
CDR3: CASSLGQGLMNTEAFF
DNA: TGTGCCAGCAGTTTAGGACAGGGCCTAATGAACACTGAAGCTTTCTTT

J: TRBJ2-7
V: TRBV12-3/TRBV12-4
D: TRBD2
size: few
CDR3: CASTSAGGTYEQYF
DNA: TGTGCCAGCACGTCGGCGGGAGGAACCTACGAGCAGTACTTC

J: TRBJ2-1
V: TRBV28
D: NA
size: NA
CDR3: CASSFLVAEYNEQFF
DNA: TGTGCCAGCAGTTTTTTGGTAGCGGAGTACAATGAGCAGTTCTTC

J: TRBJ2-3
V: TRBV20-1
D: NA
size: NA
CDR3: CNPLAEPTDTQYF
DNA: TGCAATCCCCTGGCGGAACCCACAGATACGCAGTATTTT

J: TRBJ2-5
V: TRBV20-1
D: TRBD2
size: few
CDR3: CSASRTRNQVETQYF
DNA: TGCAGTGCGAGCCGGACTAGAAATCAAGTCGAGACCCAGTACTTC

J: TRBJ2-7
V: TRBV6-4
D: NA
size: few
CDR3: CAISIGGGRNYEQYF
DNA: TGTGCCATTTCGATCGGAGGGGGTCGGAACTACGAGCAGTACTTC

J: TRBJ2-7
V: TRBV20-1
D: TRBD2
size: NA
CDR3: CSASTWKAGGRGEQYF
DNA: TGCAGTGCTAGCACTTGGAAAGCGGGAGGGCGCGGCGAGCAGTACTTC

J: TRBJ2-1
V: TRBV7-9
D: TRBD2
size: NA
CDR3: CASSSGTSGRRNNEQFF
DNA: TGTGCCAGCAGCTCAGGGACTAGCGGGAGACGAAACAATGAGCAGTTCTTC

J: TRBJ1-4
V: TRBV7-6
D: TRBD1
size: NA
CDR3: CASSLPDRVSNEKLFF
DNA: TGTGCCAGCAGCCTGCCGGACAGGGTGTCAAATGAAAAACTGTTTTTT

J: TRBJ2-2
V: TRBV20-1
D: NA
size: NA
CDR3: CSARDYHTGELFF
DNA: TGCAGTGCTAGAGATTATCATACCGGGGAGCTGTTTTTT

J: TRBJ2-3
V: TRBV28
D: NA
size: NA
CDR3: CASSLSHGLGSSTDTQYF
DNA: TGTGCCAGCAGTTTATCCCACGGGTTAGGCTCTAGCACAGATACGCAGTATTTT

J: TRBJ2-4
V: TRBV28
D: NA
size: NA
CDR3: CASSLWLVGGIQYF
DNA: TGTGCCAGCAGTTTATGGCTAGTTGGGGGCATTCAGTACTTC

J: TRBJ1-4
V: TRBV9
D: TRBD1
size: few
CDR3: CASTQTGTGTEKLFF
DNA: TGTGCCAGCACCCAAACCGGGACAGGGACTGAAAAACTGTTTTTT

J: TRBJ2-5
V: TRBV5-1
D: TRBD1
size: NA
CDR3: CASSAPGQGDETQYF
DNA: TGCGCCAGCAGCGCGCCGGGACAGGGCGACGAGACCCAGTACTTC